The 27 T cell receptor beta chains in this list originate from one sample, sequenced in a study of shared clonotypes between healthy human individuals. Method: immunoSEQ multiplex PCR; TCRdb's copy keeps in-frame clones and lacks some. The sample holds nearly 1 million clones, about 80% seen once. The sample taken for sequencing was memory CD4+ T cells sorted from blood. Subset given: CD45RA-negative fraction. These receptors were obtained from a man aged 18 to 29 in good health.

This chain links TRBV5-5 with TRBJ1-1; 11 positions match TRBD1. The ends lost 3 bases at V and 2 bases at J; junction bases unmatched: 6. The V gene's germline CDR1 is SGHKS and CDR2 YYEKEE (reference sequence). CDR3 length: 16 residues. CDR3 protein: CASSWGGQGANTEAFF. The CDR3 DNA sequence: TGTGCCAGCAGCTGGGGCGGACAGGGGGCAAACACTGAAGCTTTCTTT.

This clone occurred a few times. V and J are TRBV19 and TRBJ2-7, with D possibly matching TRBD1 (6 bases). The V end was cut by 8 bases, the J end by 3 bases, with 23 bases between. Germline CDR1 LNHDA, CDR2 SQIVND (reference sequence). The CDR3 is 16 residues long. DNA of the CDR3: TGTGCCAGTTCTTCCTCCCTGACAGGCCGACTCTACGAGCAGTACTTC. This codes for CASSSSLTGRLYEQYF.

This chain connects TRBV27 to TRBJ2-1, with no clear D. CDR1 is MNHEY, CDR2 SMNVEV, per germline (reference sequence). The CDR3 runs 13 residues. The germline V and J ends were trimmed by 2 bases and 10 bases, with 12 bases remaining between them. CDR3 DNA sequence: TGTGCCAGCAGTTTAGGCCTTCTGACAGAGCAGTTCTTC. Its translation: CASSLGLLTEQFF.

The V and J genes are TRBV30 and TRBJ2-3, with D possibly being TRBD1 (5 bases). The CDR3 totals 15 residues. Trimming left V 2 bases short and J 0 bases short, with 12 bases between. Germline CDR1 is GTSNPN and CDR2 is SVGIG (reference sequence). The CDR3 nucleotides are TGTGCCTGGAGTTTATCAGGGTGGAGCACAGATACGCAGTATTTT. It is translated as CAWSLSGWSTDTQYF.

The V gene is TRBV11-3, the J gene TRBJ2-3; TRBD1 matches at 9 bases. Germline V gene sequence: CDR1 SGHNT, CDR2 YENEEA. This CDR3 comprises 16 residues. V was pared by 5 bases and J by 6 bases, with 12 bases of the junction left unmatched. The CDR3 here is CASSASGTGPSDTQYF. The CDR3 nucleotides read TGTGCCAGCAGCGCCTCCGGGACAGGGCCCTCGGATACGCAGTATTTT.

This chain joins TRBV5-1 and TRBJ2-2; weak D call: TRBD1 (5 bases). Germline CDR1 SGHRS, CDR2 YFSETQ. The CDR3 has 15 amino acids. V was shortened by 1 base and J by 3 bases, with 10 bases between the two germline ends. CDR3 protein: CASSLTGWDTGELFF. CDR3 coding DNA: TGCGCCAGCAGCTTGACAGGTTGGGACACCGGGGAGCTGTTTTTT.

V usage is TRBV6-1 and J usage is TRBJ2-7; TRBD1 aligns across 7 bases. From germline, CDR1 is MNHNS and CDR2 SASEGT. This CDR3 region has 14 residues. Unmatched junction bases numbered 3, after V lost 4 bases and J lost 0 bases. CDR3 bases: TGTGCCAGCAGTGGGGCAGGGGGCTCCTACGAGCAGTACTTC. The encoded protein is CASSGAGGSYEQYF.

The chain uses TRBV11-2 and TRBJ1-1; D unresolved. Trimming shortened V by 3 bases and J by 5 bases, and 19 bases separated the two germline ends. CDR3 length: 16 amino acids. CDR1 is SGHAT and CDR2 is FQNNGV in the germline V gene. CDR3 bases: TGTGCCAGCAGCTTGGCTGGGCCTCCCCTCCGGACTGAAGCTTTCTTT. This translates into CASSLAGPPLRTEAFF.

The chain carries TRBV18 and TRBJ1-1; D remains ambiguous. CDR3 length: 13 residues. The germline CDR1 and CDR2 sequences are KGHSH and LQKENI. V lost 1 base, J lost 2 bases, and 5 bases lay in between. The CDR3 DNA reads TGTGCCAGCTCACCACGTTCAAACACTGAAGCTTTCTTT. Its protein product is CASSPRSNTEAFF.

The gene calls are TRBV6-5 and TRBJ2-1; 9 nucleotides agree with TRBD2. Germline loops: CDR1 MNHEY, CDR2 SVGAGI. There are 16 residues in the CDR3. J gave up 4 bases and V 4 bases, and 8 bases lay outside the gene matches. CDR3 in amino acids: CASSLVAGAQYNEQFF. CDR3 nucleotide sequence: TGTGCCAGCAGTTTGGTAGCGGGGGCCCAATACAATGAGCAGTTCTTC.

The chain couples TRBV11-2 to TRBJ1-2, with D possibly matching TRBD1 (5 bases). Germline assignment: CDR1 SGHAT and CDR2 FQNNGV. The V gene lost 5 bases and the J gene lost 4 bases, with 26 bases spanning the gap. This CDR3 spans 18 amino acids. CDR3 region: CASSLLGGGVHSPYGYTF. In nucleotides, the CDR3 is TGTGCCAGCAGCCTCCTCGGCGGGGGAGTCCACTCCCCCTATGGCTACACCTTC.

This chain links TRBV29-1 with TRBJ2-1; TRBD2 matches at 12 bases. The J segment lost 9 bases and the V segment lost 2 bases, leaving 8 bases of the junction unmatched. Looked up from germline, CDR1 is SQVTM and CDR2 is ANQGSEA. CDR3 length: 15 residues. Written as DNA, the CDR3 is TGCAGCGTTGAAAAAGCTAGCGGGGGGGCCGGTGAGCAGTTCTTC. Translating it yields CSVEKASGGAGEQFF.

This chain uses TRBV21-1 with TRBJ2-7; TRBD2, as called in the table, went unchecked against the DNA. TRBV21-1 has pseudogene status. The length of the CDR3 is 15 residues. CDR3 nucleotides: TGTGCCAGCAGCAAAGGGTGGGCCAGGCGGGGGGAGCAGTACTTC. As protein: CASSKGWARRGEQYF.

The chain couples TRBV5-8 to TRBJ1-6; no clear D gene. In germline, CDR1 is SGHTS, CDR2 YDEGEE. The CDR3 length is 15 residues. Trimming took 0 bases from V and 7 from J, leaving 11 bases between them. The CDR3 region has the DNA TGTGCCAGCAGCTTGGGAAGGGAGGTGAATTCACCCCTCCACTTT. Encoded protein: CASSLGREVNSPLHF.

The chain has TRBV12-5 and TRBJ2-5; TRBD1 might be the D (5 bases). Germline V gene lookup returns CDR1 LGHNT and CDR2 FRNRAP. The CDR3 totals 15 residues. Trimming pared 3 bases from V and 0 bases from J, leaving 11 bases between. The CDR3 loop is CASGLGAGHQETQYF. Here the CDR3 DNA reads TGTGCTAGTGGTTTAGGTGCAGGGCACCAAGAGACCCAGTACTTC.

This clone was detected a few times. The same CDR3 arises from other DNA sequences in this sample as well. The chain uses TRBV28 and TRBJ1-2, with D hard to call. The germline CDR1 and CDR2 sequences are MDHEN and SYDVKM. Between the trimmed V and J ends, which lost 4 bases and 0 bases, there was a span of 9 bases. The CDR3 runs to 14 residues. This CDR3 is CASSYEGANYGYTF. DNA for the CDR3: TGTGCCAGCAGTTACGAGGGAGCTAACTATGGCTACACCTTC.

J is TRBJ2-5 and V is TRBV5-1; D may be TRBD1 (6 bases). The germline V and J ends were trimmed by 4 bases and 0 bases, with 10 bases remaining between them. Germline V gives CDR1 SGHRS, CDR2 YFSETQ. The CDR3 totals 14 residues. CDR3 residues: CASSPRGYQETQYF. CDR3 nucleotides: TGCGCCAGCAGCCCCAGGGGATACCAAGAGACCCAGTACTTC.

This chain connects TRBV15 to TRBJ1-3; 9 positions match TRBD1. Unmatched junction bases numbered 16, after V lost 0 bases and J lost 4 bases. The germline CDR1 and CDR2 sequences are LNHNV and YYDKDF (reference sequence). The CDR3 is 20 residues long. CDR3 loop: CATSRDYGGFGTGLGNTIYF. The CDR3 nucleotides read TGTGCCACCAGCAGAGATTATGGTGGTTTCGGGACAGGGCTCGGAAACACCATATATTTT.

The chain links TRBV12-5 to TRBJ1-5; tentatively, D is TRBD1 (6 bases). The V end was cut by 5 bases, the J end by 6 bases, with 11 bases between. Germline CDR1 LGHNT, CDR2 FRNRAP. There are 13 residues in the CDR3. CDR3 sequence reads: CASGEGGGQPQHF. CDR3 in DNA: TGTGCTAGTGGTGAGGGAGGGGGTCAGCCCCAGCATTTT.

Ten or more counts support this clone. The CDR3 DNA is TGTGCCAGCAGCCTCCGGGACACATACAATGAGCAGTTCTTC. Amino acid sequence: CASSLRDTYNEQFF. This chain joins TRBV7-2 and TRBJ2-1, with D maybe TRBD1 (6 bases). CDR1 is SGHTA, CDR2 FQGNSA, per germline. V was trimmed by 5 bases and J by 4 bases, leaving 12 bases between them. This CDR3 has 14 residues. Combining the CDR3 with reference TRBV7-2 and TRBJ2-1 gives the whole variable domain GAGVSQSPSNKVTEKGKDVELRCDPISGHTALYWYRQSLGQGLEFLIYFQGNSAPDKSGLPSDRFSAERTGGSVSTLTIQRTQQEDSAVYLCASSLRDTYNEQFFGPGTRLTVL.

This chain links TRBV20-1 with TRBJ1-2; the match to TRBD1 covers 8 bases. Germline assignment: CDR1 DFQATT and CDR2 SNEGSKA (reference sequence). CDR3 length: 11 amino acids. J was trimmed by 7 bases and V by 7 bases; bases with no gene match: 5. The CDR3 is CSGGQGGGYTF. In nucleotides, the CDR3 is TGCAGTGGTGGACAGGGAGGTGGCTACACCTTC.

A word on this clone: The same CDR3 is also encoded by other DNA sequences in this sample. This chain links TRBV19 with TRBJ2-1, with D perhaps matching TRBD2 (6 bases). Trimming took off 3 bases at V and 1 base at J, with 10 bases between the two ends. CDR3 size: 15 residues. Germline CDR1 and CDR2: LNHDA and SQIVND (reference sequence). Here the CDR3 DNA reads TGTGCCAGTAGTATGGAGGGAAGTTCCTACAATGAGCAGTTCTTC. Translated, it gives CASSMEGSSYNEQFF.

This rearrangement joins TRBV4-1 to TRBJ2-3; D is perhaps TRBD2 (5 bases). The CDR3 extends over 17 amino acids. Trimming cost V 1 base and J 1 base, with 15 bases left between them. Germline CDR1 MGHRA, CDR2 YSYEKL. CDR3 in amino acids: CASSQVPPTRGTDTQYF. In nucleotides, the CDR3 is TGCGCCAGCAGCCAAGTTCCCCCTACGAGGGGCACAGATACGCAGTATTTT.

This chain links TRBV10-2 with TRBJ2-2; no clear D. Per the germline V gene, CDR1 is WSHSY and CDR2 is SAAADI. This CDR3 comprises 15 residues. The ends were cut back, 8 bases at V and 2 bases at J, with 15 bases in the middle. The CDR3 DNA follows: TGCGCCAGCTACCTGAAAAACCCCAACACCGGGGAGCTGTTTTTT. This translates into CASYLKNPNTGELFF.

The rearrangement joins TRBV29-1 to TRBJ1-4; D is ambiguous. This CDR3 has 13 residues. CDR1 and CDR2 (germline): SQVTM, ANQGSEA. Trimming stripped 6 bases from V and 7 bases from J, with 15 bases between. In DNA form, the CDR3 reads TGCAGCGTCGGGTCGGGAAGCGGTGAAAAACTGTTTTTT. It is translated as CSVGSGSGEKLFF. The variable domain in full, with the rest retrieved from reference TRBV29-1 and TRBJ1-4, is SAVISQKPSRDICQRGTSLTIQCQVDSQVTMMFWYRQQPGQSLTLIATANQGSEATYESGFVIDKFPISRPNLTFSTLTVSNMSPEDSSIYLCSVGSGSGEKLFFGSGTQLSVL.

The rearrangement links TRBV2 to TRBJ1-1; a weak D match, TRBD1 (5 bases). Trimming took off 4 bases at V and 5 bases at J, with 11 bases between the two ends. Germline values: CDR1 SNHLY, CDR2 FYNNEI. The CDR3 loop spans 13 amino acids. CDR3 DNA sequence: TGTGCCAGCAGTGTCGACGGGGGAACTGAAGCTTTCTTT. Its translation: CASSVDGGTEAFF.

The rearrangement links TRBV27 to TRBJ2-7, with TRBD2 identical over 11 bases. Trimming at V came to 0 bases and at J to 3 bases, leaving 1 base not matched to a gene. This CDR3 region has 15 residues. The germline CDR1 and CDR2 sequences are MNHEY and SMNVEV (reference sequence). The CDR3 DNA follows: TGTGCCAGCAGTTTATCCCTAGCGGGAGGCTACGAGCAGTACTTC. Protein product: CASSLSLAGGYEQYF.